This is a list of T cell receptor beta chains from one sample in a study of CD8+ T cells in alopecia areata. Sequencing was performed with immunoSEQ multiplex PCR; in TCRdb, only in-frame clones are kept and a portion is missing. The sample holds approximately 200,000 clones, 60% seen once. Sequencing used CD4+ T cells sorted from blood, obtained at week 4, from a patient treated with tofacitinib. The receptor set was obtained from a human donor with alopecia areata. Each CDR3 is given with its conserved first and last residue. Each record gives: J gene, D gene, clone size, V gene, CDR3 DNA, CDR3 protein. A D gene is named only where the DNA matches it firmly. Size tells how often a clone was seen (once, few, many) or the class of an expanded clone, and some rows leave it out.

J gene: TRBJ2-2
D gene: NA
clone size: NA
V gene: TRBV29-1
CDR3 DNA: TGCAGCGGGGTTGAGGCCGGGGAGCTGTTTTTT
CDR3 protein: CSGVEAGELFF

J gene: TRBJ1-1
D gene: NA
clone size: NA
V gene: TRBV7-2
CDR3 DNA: TGTGCCAGCAGCCCAAGGGGGATGAGCACTGAAGCTTTCTTT
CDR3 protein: CASSPRGMSTEAFF

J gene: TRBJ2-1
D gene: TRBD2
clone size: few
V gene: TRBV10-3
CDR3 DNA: TGTGCCATCAGTGCGACTAGCGGGTCCCCCTACAATGAGCAGTTCTTC
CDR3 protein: CAISATSGSPYNEQFF

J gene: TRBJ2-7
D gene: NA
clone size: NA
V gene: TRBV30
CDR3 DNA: TGTGCCTGGAGTGTAGGAACCCTACGGTTCCCCTACGAGCAGTACTTC
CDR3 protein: CAWSVGTLRFPYEQYF

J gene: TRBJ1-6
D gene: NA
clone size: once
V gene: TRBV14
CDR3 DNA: TGTGCCTTGAAGGAGGATTCACCCCTCCACTTT
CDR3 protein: CALKEDSPLHF

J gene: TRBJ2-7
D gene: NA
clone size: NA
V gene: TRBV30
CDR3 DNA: TGTGCCTGGACGCCAGGGTTTGACTACGAGCAGTACTTC
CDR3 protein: CAWTPGFDYEQYF

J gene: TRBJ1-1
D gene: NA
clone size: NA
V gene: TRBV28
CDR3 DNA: TGTGCCAGCATAATGGACCGGTACACTGAAGCTTTCTTT
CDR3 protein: CASIMDRYTEAFF

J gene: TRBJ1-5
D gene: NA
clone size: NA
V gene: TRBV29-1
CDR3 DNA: TGCAGCGTTGAACAGGGAGGCCAGCATTTT
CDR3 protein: CSVEQGGQHF

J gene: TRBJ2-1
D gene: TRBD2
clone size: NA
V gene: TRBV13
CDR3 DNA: TGTGCCAGCAATCGCGGGGGGCCCCTCTCCTACAATGAGCAGTTCTTC
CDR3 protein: CASNRGGPLSYNEQFF

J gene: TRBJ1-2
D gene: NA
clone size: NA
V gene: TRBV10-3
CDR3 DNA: TGTGCCATCAGTGAGGAGTCTAACTATGGCTACACCTTC
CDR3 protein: CAISEESNYGYTF

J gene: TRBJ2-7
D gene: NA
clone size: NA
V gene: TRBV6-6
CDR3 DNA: TGTGCCAGCAAGGGACTCGGCGAGCAGTACTTC
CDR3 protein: CASKGLGEQYF

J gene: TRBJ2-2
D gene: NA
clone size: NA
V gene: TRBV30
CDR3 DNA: TGTGCCTGGATGCTTGCAGGGCCGGACACCGGGGAGCTGTTTTTT
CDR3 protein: CAWMLAGPDTGELFF

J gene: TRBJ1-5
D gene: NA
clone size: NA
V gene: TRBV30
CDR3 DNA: TGTGCCTGGAGTCCGGCAGGAGCGCAGCCCCAGCATTTT
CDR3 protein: CAWSPAGAQPQHF

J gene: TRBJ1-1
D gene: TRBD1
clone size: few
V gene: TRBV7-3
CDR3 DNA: TGTGCCAGCAGCATACAGGGGGCTTCTGAAGCTTTCTTT
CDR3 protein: CASSIQGASEAFF

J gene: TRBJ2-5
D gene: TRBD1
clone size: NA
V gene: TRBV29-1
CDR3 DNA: TGCAGCGCCCCGACAGGGGAGGATCAAGAGACCCAGTACTTC
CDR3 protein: CSAPTGEDQETQYF

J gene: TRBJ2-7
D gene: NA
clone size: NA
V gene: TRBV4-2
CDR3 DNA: TGTGCCAGCAGCCGAATACCTGGGGAGTACGAGCAGTACTTC
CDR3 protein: CASSRIPGEYEQYF

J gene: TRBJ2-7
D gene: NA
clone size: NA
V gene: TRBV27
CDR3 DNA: TGTGCCAGCAGTTTACGTGGGCGAGGGGGTGGGAACGAGCAGTACTTC
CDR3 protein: CASSLRGRGGGNEQYF

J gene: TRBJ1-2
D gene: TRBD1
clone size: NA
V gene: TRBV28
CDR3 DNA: TGTGCCAGCACCCGGACAGGGCCCTATGGCTACACCTTC
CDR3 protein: CASTRTGPYGYTF